Following are 18 T cell receptor beta chains from one sample sequenced in a study of OX40 agonist ivuxolimab in advanced cancers. TCRdb's copy holds only in-frame clones and misses some; the assay was immunoSEQ multiplex PCR. The profile shows 66,000 or so clones, more than 65% of them singletons. This specimen was CD4+ or CD8+ T cells sorted from blood, taken in a trial of the OX40 agonist ivuxolimab. The receptors come from an adult with an advanced solid tumor such as melanoma, head and neck, liver or kidney cancer.

The genes are TRBV2 and TRBJ1-5, with TRBD1 identical over 7 bases. The CDR3 is made up of 16 amino acids. V shed 1 base, J shed 5 bases, and the junction held 8 bases outside the gene matches. Per germline, CDR1 SNHLY and CDR2 FYNNEI. CDR3 loop: CASSEVGDRLYQPQHF. The CDR3 coding sequence is TGTGCCAGCAGTGAAGTTGGGGACAGACTTTATCAGCCCCAGCATTTT.

This sequence joins TRBV7-2 and TRBJ1-1, with TRBD1 matching over 12 bases. This CDR3 region has 17 residues. V trimming: 5 bases; J trimming: 0 bases; junction bases outside the gene matches: 7. Germline values: CDR1 SGHTA, CDR2 FQGNSA. DNA for the CDR3: TGTGCCAGCAGCCCTTGGGGACAGGGGGCTATGAACACTGAAGCTTTCTTT. It is translated as CASSPWGQGAMNTEAFF.

Only one count was recorded for this clone. CDR3 DNA sequence: TGTGCCAGCAGCCCTCTAGCGGGAGGGTCATACAATGAGCAGTTCTTC. This sequence encodes CASSPLAGGSYNEQFF. The chain is built from TRBV7-3 and TRBJ2-1; 12 bases line up with TRBD2. The CDR3 length is 16 residues. The germline V gene encodes CDR1 SGHTA and CDR2 FQGTGA. The trim removed 5 bases at V and 4 bases at J, leaving 6 bases unmatched.

The chain combines TRBV30 with TRBJ1-5, with TRBD1 matching over 9 bases. The CDR3 covers 15 residues. Germline V gene sequence: CDR1 GTSNPN, CDR2 SVGIG (reference sequence). The junction had 5 bases not matched to a gene; V was cut back by 3 bases and J by 2 bases. CDR3 nucleotide sequence: TGTGCCTGGAGCGGGGGACAGGGCGGCAATCAGCCCCAGCATTTT. Its translation is CAWSGGQGGNQPQHF.

The rearrangement uses TRBV11-3 and TRBJ2-4; D possibly corresponds to TRBD1 (6 bases). This CDR3 region has 15 residues. The germline gives CDR1 SGHNT, CDR2 YENEEA. V lost 5 bases and J lost 4, with 15 bases in between. The CDR3 reads CASSPRGGEKNIQYF. CDR3 bases: TGTGCCAGCAGCCCCCGAGGGGGAGAAAAAAACATTCAGTACTTC.

The CDR3 protein is CASSSDHVRYTEAFF. CDR3 bases: TGTGCCAGCAGCAGTGACCACGTCAGGTACACTGAAGCTTTCTTT. The rearrangement uses TRBV21-1 and TRBJ1-1; the table's D call TRBD1 went unverified against the DNA. TRBV21-1 has pseudogene status. The CDR3 is 15 residues long.

The chain recombines TRBV5-3 with TRBJ1-2; possible D gene TRBD1, 5 bases. TRBV5-3 is given ORF status, its function remaining uncertain. This CDR3 comprises 17 residues. The V end lost 4 bases, the J end lost 1 base, and 20 bases lay between the germline ends. In nucleotides, the CDR3 is TGTGCCAGAAGCCTCCCCTACCGCCGGGGCCTTAACTATGGCTACACCTTC. Residues: CARSLPYRRGLNYGYTF.

This clone was detected only a few times. The chain carries TRBV7-2 and TRBJ1-2; TRBD1 matches 7 bases. CDR1 and CDR2 (germline): SGHTA, FQGNSA. V was clipped by 5 bases and J by 6 bases; unmatched bases: 9. The CDR3 sequence is 14 residues long. The CDR3 is CASSLRGILDGYTF. CDR3 sequence (DNA): TGTGCCAGCAGCCTCAGGGGGATCTTGGATGGCTACACCTTC.

The chain joins TRBV28 to TRBJ1-4, with D perhaps matching TRBD1 (5 bases). The germline V gene has CDR1 MDHEN and CDR2 SYDVKM. The CDR3 spans 15 residues. The V gene lost 5 bases and the J gene lost 0 bases, with 10 bases spanning the gap. CDR3 sequence (DNA): TGTGCCAGCAGTGGACATAATGCAACTAATGAAAAACTGTTTTTT. Its translation: CASSGHNATNEKLFF.

This sequence joins TRBV12-2 and TRBJ2-1. TRBV12-2 is deemed a pseudogene. There are 13 residues in the CDR3. CDR3 residues: CASAVEQEGEQFF. In DNA form, the CDR3 reads TGTGCAAGCGCCGTGGAGCAGGAAGGCGAGCAGTTCTTC.

This chain connects TRBV28 to TRBJ2-2, with 8 nucleotides matching TRBD2. Germline V gives CDR1 MDHEN, CDR2 SYDVKM. CDR3 length: 15 amino acids. V lost 8 bases and J lost 3; bases outside the gene matches: 8. The CDR3 DNA reads as TGTGCCAGCTCCAGCGGGAGTCGGTACACCGGGGAGCTGTTTTTT. Translated, it gives CASSSGSRYTGELFF.

This rearrangement joins TRBV5-6 to TRBJ2-1; no clear D gene. CDR3 length: 16 residues. The germline V gene encodes CDR1 SGHDT and CDR2 YYEEEE. Trimming left V 1 base short and J 8 bases short, with 19 bases between. The CDR3 spells CASSLRWSGIIHEQFF. Written as DNA, the CDR3 is TGTGCCAGCAGCTTGCGGTGGTCTGGTATCATCCATGAGCAGTTCTTC.

V usage is TRBV27 and J usage is TRBJ2-3; D unclear. Looked up from germline, CDR1 is MNHEY and CDR2 is SMNVEV (reference sequence). This CDR3 is 13 amino acids long. The ends were cut back, 7 bases at V and 6 bases at J, with 14 bases in the middle. The CDR3 DNA reads TGTGCCAGCACTAGGTCCTTGACGGATACGCAGTATTTT. Residues: CASTRSLTDTQYF.

The V call is TRBV6-1, the J call TRBJ2-1, with D hard to call. This CDR3 is built from 14 residues. The germline V gene encodes CDR1 MNHNS and CDR2 SASEGT. V lost 1 base and J 9 bases, leaving 13 bases between the germline ends. CDR3: CASSEGIALSEQFF. CDR3 nucleotide sequence: TGTGCCAGCAGTGAAGGGATAGCCCTTAGTGAGCAGTTCTTC.

V gene TRBV7-2 combines with J gene TRBJ2-3, with D perhaps matching TRBD2 (5 bases). The germline V and J ends were trimmed by 0 bases and 2 bases, with 9 bases remaining between them. Germline lookup yields CDR1 SGHTA and CDR2 FQGNSA. CDR3 length: 15 residues. Written as DNA, the CDR3 is TGTGCCAGCAGCTTAGCTAGCGCCGACACAGATACGCAGTATTTT. Encoded protein: CASSLASADTDTQYF. The full variable domain, its missing parts supplied by reference TRBV7-2 and TRBJ2-3, is GAGVSQSPSNKVTEKGKDVELRCDPISGHTALYWYRQSLGQGLEFLIYFQGNSAPDKSGLPSDRFSAERTGGSVSTLTIQRTQQEDSAVYLCASSLASADTDTQYFGPGTRLTVL.

The rearrangement links TRBV11-2 to TRBJ1-3; D remains unclear. Deletions cut 2 bases from V and 4 bases from J, with 18 bases between. The CDR3 loop spans 17 amino acids. Germline V CDR1 and CDR2: SGHAT, FQNNGV. The CDR3 sequence is CASSLSVFVRAGNTIYF. As DNA, the CDR3 is TGTGCCAGCAGCTTATCTGTTTTTGTGAGGGCGGGAAACACCATATATTTT.

The V call is TRBV5-8, the J call TRBJ2-7; 10 bases are a match to TRBD2. The ends lost 5 bases at V and 3 bases at J; junction bases unmatched: 2. Germline CDR1 and CDR2: SGHTS and YDEGEE. The CDR3 is made up of 13 amino acids. CDR3 in DNA: TGTGCCAGCAGGAGACTAGCGGGCTACGAGCAGTACTTC. Translating gives CASRRLAGYEQYF.

The chain links TRBV10-1 to TRBJ2-5, with TRBD1 as a possible D gene (6 bases). The V gene's germline CDR1 is WNHNN and CDR2 SYGVQD (reference sequence). Trimming took off 5 bases at V and 5 bases at J, with 12 bases between the two ends. This CDR3 is 13 amino acids long. The CDR3 is CASSSGVRETQYF. In nucleotides, the CDR3 is TGCGCCAGCAGTTCAGGGGTCCGGGAGACCCAGTACTTC.